The clone carrying this T cell receptor (beta chain) was counted a few times. As yet, its antigen is unknown. After 5'RACE with constant-segment primers, TCR alpha and TCR beta cDNA libraries carrying sample barcodes and UMIs were obtained. TCRdb reprocessed the 5' RACE reads via MiXCR and lists one record per CDR3 protein. Of about 55,000 distinct CDR3 sequences detected, 8% to 9.5% appear once; the ten largest clones hold roughly 1.2%. This record belongs to a study of T-cell memory formation after mild COVID-19. Points from the study as a whole: Pre-infection memory contained some responding clones, which suggested that cross-reactive memory had joined.

This CDR3 spans 15 amino acids. CDR1 is KGHSH and CDR2 is LQKENI in the germline V gene. Trimming removed 0 bases from V and 7 bases from J, with 15 bases in between. This clonotype was sampled from a man younger than 35 who had mild COVID-19 (a few samples of this study predate the infection). Cell type and time point are not known. The chain carries TRBV18 and TRBJ1-1; D remains unclear. Sequencing was carried out using PBMCs or a T cell subset sorted from them (not recorded which). CDR3 DNA: TGTGCCAGCTCACCACCCAGCTCGGAGAGGAGTGAAGCTTTCTTT. It yields the protein CASSPPSSERSEAFF.